This T cell receptor (beta chain) was obtained from a study of shared clonotypes between healthy human individuals. Study-wide points: Measured sharing among donors was expected to vary with sequencing depth.

Replicate PCRs run on unsorted PBMC used 250 to 300 ng DNA, which was 31,000 or so T cell genomes. In the original processing: Junction-only immunoSEQ sequences carried no quality scores, so filtering differed. Sequencing used immunoSEQ multiplex PCR; TCRdb keeps in-frame clones, though not all of them. The DNA gave D and trimming, while V, J and clone size come from that table. This table has 450,000 to 500,000 clones, approximately 84% appearing once. A note on this clone: Its antigen is unknown. Only one base separates this from a far larger clonotype, so it likely reflects a read error. Other DNA sequences from this sample encode an identical CDR3 as well.

Looked up from germline, CDR1 is SEHNR and CDR2 is FQNEAQ (reference sequence). The CDR3 contains 18 residues. Nashville, Tennessee was home to all donors, who were Caucasian adults. This sequence was found in a middle-aged woman in good health. Some clones in this sample may be carry-over from other donors' samples. The rearrangement uses TRBV7-9 and TRBJ1-5, with D possibly matching TRBD1 (6 bases). Sample: PBMCs. The chain's CDR3 is CASSLVGGGLTSNQPQHF. The CDR3 nucleotides read TGTGCCAGCAGCTTGGTAGGAGGGGGACTTACGAGCAATCAGCCCCAGCACTTT.